This entry lists 19 T cell receptor beta chains sequenced from one sample in a study of identifying expanded T cells in peripheral blood. Using immunoSEQ multiplex PCR, the repertoire was profiled, and TCRdb retains in-frame clones only, with some absent. Seen here are fewer than 80,000 clones, approximately 82% observed once, and the top ten hold 19%. The specimen was blood. These receptors all stem from a person aged 18 to 75 in good health.

The count of this clone is one. The J gene is TRBJ1-1, the V gene TRBV19; 9 bases match TRBD1. After removal of 3 bases from V and 2 bases from J, the junction contained 4 bases not matched to a gene. The CDR3 totals 15 residues. Germline V lookup: CDR1 LNHDA, CDR2 SQIVND (reference sequence). The CDR3 DNA reads TGTGCCAGTAGTATTACAGGGGGCCGCAACACTGAAGCTTTCTTT. Translated: CASSITGGRNTEAFF.

The count of this clone is one. The J gene is TRBJ1-5, the V gene TRBV5-6; D may be TRBD1 (6 bases). The CDR3 runs 19 residues. The V gene lost 3 bases and the J gene lost 0 bases, with 22 bases spanning the gap. Germline assignment: CDR1 SGHDT and CDR2 YYEEEE. The CDR3 here is CASSSLKDRSSYSNQPQHF. As DNA, the CDR3 is TGTGCCAGCAGCTCCCTTAAAGACAGGAGTTCTTATAGCAATCAGCCCCAGCATTTT. Full variable domain (rest looked up from reference TRBV5-6 and TRBJ1-5): DAGVTQSPTHLIKTRGQQVTLRCSPKSGHDTVSWYQQALGQGPQFIFQYYEEEERQRGNFPDRFSGHQFPNYSSELNVNALLLGDSALYLCASSSLKDRSSYSNQPQHFGDGTRLSIL.

The V call is TRBV7-3, the J call TRBJ1-1; TRBD1 matches 7 bases. The germline CDR1 and CDR2 sequences are SGHTA and FQGTGA. The CDR3 covers 13 residues. J gave up 9 bases and V 3 bases, and 7 bases lay outside the gene matches. CDR3: CASSLWPGQQAFF. Here the CDR3 DNA reads TGTGCCAGCAGCTTGTGGCCGGGACAGCAAGCTTTCTTT.

This chain links TRBV6-1 with TRBJ2-5; D is possibly TRBD1 (6 bases). The germline V gene has CDR1 MNHNS and CDR2 SASEGT. V lost 6 bases and J lost 4, with 12 bases in between. This CDR3 has 13 residues. The CDR3 DNA reads TGTGCCAGCAGACTGACAGGCCCAGAGACCCAGTACTTC. It encodes CASRLTGPETQYF.

This clone has a handful of counts. The V gene is TRBV30, the J gene TRBJ1-3; unclear D gene. The germline V and J ends were trimmed by 7 bases and 1 base, with 14 bases remaining between them. The germline CDR1 and CDR2 sequences are GTSNPN and SVGIG (reference sequence). This CDR3 has 14 residues. CDR3 in DNA: TGTGCCTCCCTCCGTTCTCGGTCTGGAAACACCATATATTTT. It is translated as CASLRSRSGNTIYF.

This chain connects TRBV5-6 to TRBJ1-2; 8 bases agree with TRBD1. V shed 4 bases, J shed 7 bases, and the junction held 9 bases outside the gene matches. Germline-derived CDR1 and CDR2 are SGHDT and YYEEEE. The CDR3 covers 14 residues. This CDR3 is CASSGGQGMGGYTF. The CDR3 bases are TGTGCCAGCAGCGGAGGACAGGGTATGGGTGGCTACACCTTC.

The sample holds a few counts of this clone. V usage is TRBV6-5 and J usage is TRBJ1-5; no firm D call. Germline CDR1 is MNHEY and CDR2 is SVGAGI. The CDR3 spans 15 residues. V lost 0 bases and J lost 2, with 8 bases in between. CDR3 amino acids: CASSYSIAGNQPQHF. DNA of the CDR3: TGTGCCAGCAGTTACTCGATTGCGGGCAATCAGCCCCAGCATTTT.

V gene TRBV5-1 combines with J gene TRBJ2-5; perhaps TRBD2 as D (6 bases). CDR1 SGHRS and CDR2 YFSETQ come from the germline V gene. Trimming cost V 4 bases and J 4 bases, with 17 bases left between them. The CDR3 runs 15 residues. The CDR3 loop is CASSRLGFEGETQYF. In nucleotides, the CDR3 is TGCGCCAGCAGCCGACTAGGGTTTGAAGGAGAGACCCAGTACTTC. The full variable domain, rest sourced from reference TRBV5-1 and TRBJ2-5, is KAGVTQTPRYLIKTRGQQVTLSCSPISGHRSVSWYQQTPGQGLQFLFEYFSETQRNKGNFPGRFSGRQFSNSRSEMNVSTLELGDSALYLCASSRLGFEGETQYFGPGTRLLVL.

For the CDR3, the DNA is TGTGCCAGCAGCGTAGCCAGCGGACGCACCGGGGAGCTGTTTTTT. The encoded protein is CASSVASGRTGELFF. This chain joins TRBV9 and TRBJ2-2; D possibly corresponds to TRBD2 (5 bases). The ends were cut back, 0 bases at V and 4 bases at J, with 10 bases in the middle. This CDR3 region has 15 residues. The germline gives CDR1 SGDLS, CDR2 YYNGEE.

The rearrangement joins TRBV2 to TRBJ2-7; 8 nucleotides agree with TRBD2. The CDR3 totals 15 residues. Germline V CDR1 and CDR2: SNHLY, FYNNEI. After removal of 6 bases from V and 0 bases from J, the junction contained 7 bases not matched to a gene. This chain's CDR3 is CASRTSGHSSYEQYV. CDR3 in DNA: TGTGCCAGCAGAACTAGCGGACATAGCTCCTACGAGCAGTACGTC.

This clone was seen only a few times. The chain combines TRBV19 with TRBJ1-5; 7 bases are a match to TRBD1. J gave up 4 bases and V 7 bases, and 10 bases lay outside the gene matches. CDR1 and CDR2 from the germline V gene are LNHDA and SQIVND (reference sequence). This CDR3 is 15 amino acids long. DNA for the CDR3: TGTGCCAGTAATCTCAGACAGGGAACAAATCAGCCCCAGCATTTT. It encodes CASNLRQGTNQPQHF.

This clone is large within its sample. The chain is built from TRBV6-5 and TRBJ2-5; 11 bases agree with TRBD2. The germline V gene has CDR1 MNHEY and CDR2 SVGAGI. This CDR3 region has 16 residues. Trimming removed 4 bases from V and 5 bases from J; junction bases left unmatched: 9. CDR3 coding DNA: TGTGCCAGCAGTTCCCCCTTGCTAGCGGGGGGTGAGACCCAGTACTTC. This translates into CASSSPLLAGGETQYF.

This clone was detected only once. The V and J genes are TRBV9 and TRBJ2-5; 10 nucleotides match TRBD2. Trimming cost V 4 bases and J 1 base; bases outside gene matches: 4. The CDR3 extends over 15 amino acids. Germline lookup yields CDR1 SGDLS and CDR2 YYNGEE. The CDR3 DNA reads as TGTGCCAGCAGCAGACAGCGGGGGGGCCAAGAGACCCAGTACTTC. It codes for CASSRQRGGQETQYF.

The CDR3 DNA follows: TGTGCCAGCAGCTCCGACTCTGGAAACACCATATATTTT. This gives the protein CASSSDSGNTIYF. The chain joins TRBV7-6 to TRBJ1-3; no reliable D call. CDR1 SGHVS and CDR2 FNYEAQ come from the germline V gene. There are 13 residues in the CDR3. V gave up 4 bases and J gave up 0 bases, with 4 bases separating them.

The chain uses TRBV11-2 and TRBJ1-5; D is unresolved. Between the trimmed V and J ends, which lost 1 base and 1 base, there was a span of 11 bases. The CDR3 consists of 16 residues. CDR1 and CDR2 (germline): SGHAT, FQNNGV. CDR3: CASSLGPARSNQPQHF. CDR3 nucleotides: TGTGCCAGCAGCTTAGGCCCAGCCCGGAGCAATCAGCCCCAGCATTTT.

The chain recombines TRBV28 with TRBJ1-1; TRBD1 might be the D (5 bases). Trimming took 0 bases from V and 1 from J, leaving 9 bases between them. The CDR3 spans 15 residues. Germline CDR1 and CDR2: MDHEN and SYDVKM. CDR3 sequence reads: CASSLWGQQNTEAFF. CDR3 coding DNA: TGTGCCAGCAGTTTATGGGGGCAACAGAACACTGAAGCTTTCTTT.

V is TRBV5-1 and J is TRBJ2-3; 7 bases match TRBD2. The V gene's germline CDR1 is SGHRS and CDR2 YFSETQ. With V trimmed by 0 bases and J by 1 base, 2 bases remained unmatched. CDR3 length equals 15 residues. CDR3 bases: TGCGCCAGCAGCTTGGCGCTAGCGGGCACAGATACGCAGTATTTT. It is translated as CASSLALAGTDTQYF.

This clone came up a few times. This chain uses TRBV19 with TRBJ1-2; D possibly corresponds to TRBD1 (5 bases). V lost 3 bases and J lost 8, with 13 bases in between. Germline V gives CDR1 LNHDA, CDR2 SQIVND (reference sequence). The CDR3 covers 13 residues. DNA of the CDR3: TGTGCCAGTAGTATGGCCGGGACGGGGGGCTACACCTTC. As protein: CASSMAGTGGYTF.

The V call is TRBV5-1, the J call TRBJ2-1; 7 bases map to TRBD2. The CDR3 sequence is 15 residues long. V shed 4 bases and J 2 bases; nucleotides not matched to a gene: 6. Per germline, CDR1 SGHRS and CDR2 YFSETQ. The CDR3, as DNA: TGCGCCAGCAGCGGCGGGGGAGCTACCTACAATGAGCAGTTCTTC. It translates to CASSGGGATYNEQFF.